This section outlines one TCR beta chain sequence together with its context. Patients at the Seattle site were enrolled during active infection and followed longitudinally. V lost 0 bases to trimming and J lost 2 bases; unmatched junction nucleotides: 1. This CDR3 has 15 amino acids. The V gene's germline CDR1 is SGDLS and CDR2 YYNGEE. The data were taken from a study of blood T cell repertoires in COVID-19. On the study more broadly: Researchers got acute and convalescent COVID-19 samples from the United States, Italy and Spain. The cDNA or gDNA used as material had been derived from T cells, B-cell-depleted T cells, or PBMCs.

Original processing methods: Reference gene primer amplification in the assay estimated nucleated cell counts. Sequencing used immunoSEQ multiplex PCR; TCRdb keeps in-frame clones, though not all of them. The DNA gave D and trimming, while V, J and clone size come from that table. The profile shows approximately 350,000 clones, about nine tenths of them singletons. This TCR was recovered from a woman in her seventies with COVID-19, enrolled during active disease. Sequencing used peripheral blood. The chain links TRBV9 to TRBJ2-3; 9 bases map to TRBD2. The DNA of the CDR3 is TGTGCCAGCAGCGTAGTAGCGGGGGTCACAGATACGCAGTATTTT. Protein: CASSVVAGVTDTQYF.